This record looks at one T cell receptor beta chain sequence and its context. Germline V gives CDR1 LGHDT, CDR2 YNNKEL (reference sequence). Trimming pared 4 bases from V and 5 bases from J, leaving 12 bases between. The CDR3 has 13 amino acids. This sample stems from a study of blood T cell repertoires in COVID-19. The wider study: Sites in the United States, Italy and Spain provided acute and convalescent COVID-19 samples. PBMCs, B-cell-depleted T cells, or T cells were the source of the cDNA or gDNA that made up the material.

Authors' data handling: Amplification of reference gene primers provided the estimated nucleated cell counts. Libraries were prepared by immunoSEQ multiplex PCR; TCRdb keeps only in-frame clonotypes and omits some of them. The DNA was the basis for D and trimming; V, J and clone size are from that table. The sample holds around 87,000 clones, roughly 79% seen once. The sequence came from a woman older than 75 with acute or convalescent COVID-19. This chain uses TRBV3-1 (or the pseudogene TRBV3-2) with TRBJ2-7, with D possibly TRBD1 on 6 matching bases. Sequencing was carried out using peripheral blood. The CDR3 region is CASSRLGADEQYF. CDR3 DNA sequence: TGTGCCAGCAGCCGCCTGGGGGCCGACGAGCAGTACTTC.